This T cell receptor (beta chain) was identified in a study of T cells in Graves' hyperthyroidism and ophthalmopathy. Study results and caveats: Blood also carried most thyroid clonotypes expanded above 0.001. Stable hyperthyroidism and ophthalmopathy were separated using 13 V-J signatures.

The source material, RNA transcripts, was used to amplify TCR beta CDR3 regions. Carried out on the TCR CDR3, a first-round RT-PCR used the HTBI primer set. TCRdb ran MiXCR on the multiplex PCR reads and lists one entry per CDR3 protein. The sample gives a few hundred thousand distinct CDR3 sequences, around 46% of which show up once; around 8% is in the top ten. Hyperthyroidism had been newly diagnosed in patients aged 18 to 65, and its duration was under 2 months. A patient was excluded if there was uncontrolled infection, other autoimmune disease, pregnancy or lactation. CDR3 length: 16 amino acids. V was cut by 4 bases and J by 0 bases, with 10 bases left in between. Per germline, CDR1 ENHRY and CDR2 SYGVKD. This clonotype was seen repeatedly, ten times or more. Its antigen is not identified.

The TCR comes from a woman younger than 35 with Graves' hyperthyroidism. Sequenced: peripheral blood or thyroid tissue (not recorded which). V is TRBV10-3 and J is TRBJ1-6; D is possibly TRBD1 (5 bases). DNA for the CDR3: TGTGCCATCAGTGTATCAGGGAGCTCCTATAATTCACCCCTCCACTTT. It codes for CAISVSGSSYNSPLHF.